This TCR beta chain derives from a study of shared clonotypes between healthy human individuals. Whole-study context: Per donor, CD8 memory used one plate, CD8 naive used two, CD4 memory used three and CD4 naive used three.

Study observations and caveats: Sequencing depth was predicted to influence how clonotypes are shared among donors. Relative to their counterparts shared across all four donors, non-shared clonotypes exhibited diminished generation probabilities.

Sequenced by immunoSEQ multiplex PCR; TCRdb stores in-frame clones only, minus some. The top ten hold 1% to 1.5% of the sample, which has 1.5 million to 2.5 million clones, just under 95% seen once. The naive CD8 subset, CD45RO-negative cells positively selected for CCR7, excluded terminally differentiated effector memory CD45RA+ cells. About this clone itself: Its antigen is undetermined.

The receptor's source is a man younger than 35 in good health. Sequenced: naive CD8+ T cells sorted from blood.

In nucleotides, the CDR3 is TGTGCCAGCAGTGAATCCGTTGAGTACTACGAGCAGTACTTC. It specifies CASSESVEYYEQYF. The V and J genes are TRBV2 and TRBJ2-7; D not certain. Trimming removed 2 bases at V and 3 bases at J, with 11 bases between. The germline V gene encodes CDR1 SNHLY and CDR2 FYNNEI. The CDR3 loop spans 14 amino acids.